Listed below are T cell receptor beta chains from one sample, sequenced in a study of blood T cells in healthy people across ages. From the 5' RACE reads, TCRdb called clonotypes with MiXCR, one entry per CDR3 protein. The data contain approximately 1,100,000 distinct CDR3 sequences, roughly 45% of them seen just once; the ten biggest clones take up approximately 20%. Material for sequencing was blood. The receptors originated from a woman aged 55-70 years in good health. The CDR3 runs from the conserved cysteine through the conserved F or W. The order of the fields is J gene, clone size, D gene, V gene, CDR3 protein, CDR3 DNA. The D gene is left open where the match is weak. Clone size, where shown, is once, few, many, or a class for clones that have expanded.

TRBJ2-7	NA	NA	TRBV7-2	CASSLDAGPTTYEQYF	TGTGCCAGCAGCTTAGACGCCGGTCCTACCACCTACGAGCAGTACTTC
TRBJ1-1	NA	NA	TRBV20-1	CSARDEARGSTEAFF	TGCAGTGCTAGAGATGAAGCACGGGGGAGCACTGAAGCTTTCTTT
TRBJ2-7	NA	NA	TRBV30	CALSPPGTYEQYF	TGTGCCTTGAGTCCCCCAGGTACCTACGAGCAGTACTTC
TRBJ2-7	few	NA	TRBV7-2	CASSLVQGDEQYF	TGTGCCAGCAGCTTAGTCCAGGGAGACGAGCAGTACTTC
TRBJ1-5	NA	NA	TRBV28	CASSLEDSNQPQHF	TGTGCCAGCAGTTTGGAGGATAGCAATCAGCCCCAGCATTTT
TRBJ2-5	NA	TRBD2	TRBV20-1	CSARRTSGFETQYF	TGCAGTGCTCGTCGGACTAGCGGTTTCGAGACCCAGTACTTC
TRBJ2-7	few	NA	TRBV21-1	CASSKPGGTGGDEQYF	TGTGCCAGCAGCAAGCCAGGGGGGACAGGGGGAGACGAGCAGTACTTC
TRBJ1-2	few	NA	TRBV10-3	CAISESVADGPNYGYTF	TGTGCCATCAGTGAAAGTGTAGCGGACGGCCCTAACTATGGCTACACCTTC
TRBJ2-1	NA	TRBD2	TRBV4-2	CASSQDLRLATYNEQFF	TGTGCCAGCAGCCAAGATCTAAGACTAGCGACGTACAATGAGCAGTTCTTC
TRBJ2-3	few	TRBD2	TRBV20-1	CSARLADTDTQYF	TGCAGTGCTAGACTAGCGGACACAGATACGCAGTATTTT
TRBJ2-7	NA	TRBD1	TRBV10-3	CAIRTGTGGNEQYF	TGTGCCATCAGAACCGGGACAGGTGGCAATGAGCAGTACTTC
TRBJ2-1	NA	TRBD2	TRBV15	CATSRDWGLGLAGGSSYNEQFF	TGTGCCACCAGCAGAGATTGGGGGTTAGGGCTAGCGGGAGGAAGCTCCTACAATGAGCAGTTCTTC
TRBJ2-7	few	TRBD2	TRBV28	CASAPGLGVSEQYF	TGTGCCAGCGCCCCGGGACTAGGAGTCAGCGAGCAGTACTTC
TRBJ2-7	few	TRBD2	TRBV12-3/TRBV12-4	CASSGVAGGNIYEQYF	TGTGCCAGCAGTGGGGTAGCGGGAGGGAATATCTACGAGCAGTACTTC
TRBJ2-7	NA	NA	TRBV20-1	CSAPRRDRGPYEQYF	TGCAGTGCTCCCCGGAGAGATCGGGGACCCTACGAGCAGTACTTC
TRBJ1-1	NA	TRBD1	TRBV10-3	CAISESGRGLSEAFF	TGTGCCATCAGTGAGTCTGGCAGGGGGCTATCTGAAGCTTTCTTT
TRBJ2-1	NA	TRBD2	TRBV12-3/TRBV12-4	CASSPLGLAGAEQFF	TGTGCCAGCAGTCCCCTAGGACTAGCGGGAGCCGAGCAGTTCTTC
TRBJ2-3	NA	TRBD2	TRBV20-1	CSARGTSGKTDTQYF	TGCAGTGCTAGGGGGACTAGCGGGAAAACAGATACGCAGTATTTT
TRBJ2-1	NA	NA	TRBV19	CASSIGTRNEQFF	TGTGCCAGTAGTATAGGGACTCGCAATGAGCAGTTCTTC
TRBJ2-5	few	NA	TRBV4-2	CASSQDPGLGQETQYF	TGTGCCAGCAGCCAAGATCCAGGCTTGGGGCAAGAGACCCAGTACTTC
TRBJ2-7	NA	NA	TRBV2	CASSEGIVFSYEQYF	TGTGCCAGCAGTGAAGGCATTGTCTTCTCCTACGAGCAGTACTTC
TRBJ2-2	NA	TRBD1	TRBV20-1	CSASPTGTGTGELFF	TGCAGTGCTAGCCCGACAGGGACGGGCACCGGGGAGCTGTTTTTT
TRBJ2-7	NA	NA	TRBV12-3/TRBV12-4	CASSFFGGPTYEQYF	TGTGCCAGCAGTTTTTTTGGAGGACCCACCTACGAGCAGTACTTC
TRBJ2-7	NA	NA	TRBV6-5	CASRRAESSYEQYF	TGTGCCAGCAGGAGAGCGGAAAGCTCCTACGAGCAGTACTTC
TRBJ1-2	NA	NA	TRBV7-6	CASSLSVGGAEGYTF	TGTGCCAGCAGCTTATCTGTTGGGGGGGCGGAAGGCTACACCTTC
TRBJ2-5	NA	NA	TRBV4-1	CASSQARLGFQETQYF	TGCGCCAGCAGCCAAGCCCGACTGGGATTCCAAGAGACCCAGTACTTC
TRBJ2-7	NA	TRBD2	TRBV7-2	CASSLAGTSGSEQYF	TGTGCCAGCAGCTTAGCGGGGACTAGCGGGAGCGAGCAGTACTTC
TRBJ1-4	NA	NA	TRBV15	CATSRGGGPSNEKLFF	TGTGCCACCAGCAGAGGAGGCGGACCGAGTAATGAAAAACTGTTTTTT
TRBJ2-6	few	NA	TRBV25-1	CASLGGGANVLTF	TGTGCCAGCCTGGGGGGAGGGGCCAACGTCCTGACTTTC
TRBJ2-7	few	NA	TRBV20-1	CSARAEGTPRDEQYF	TGCAGTGCTAGAGCCGAGGGGACCCCTCGTGACGAGCAGTACTTC
TRBJ2-1	NA	TRBD2	TRBV20-1	CSARVLKERDYNEQFF	TGCAGTGCTAGAGTATTAAAGGAGCGGGACTACAATGAGCAGTTCTTC
TRBJ2-7	many	NA	TRBV25-1	CASSGPRASYSYEQYF	TGTGCCAGCAGTGGTCCAAGGGCCTCCTACTCCTACGAGCAGTACTTC
TRBJ1-2	few	NA	TRBV9	CASSPHNYGYTF	TGTGCCAGCAGCCCCCATAACTATGGCTACACCTTC
TRBJ2-7	NA	TRBD2	TRBV9	CASSTGTSGNEQYF	TGTGCCAGCAGCACGGGGACTAGCGGGAACGAGCAGTACTTC
TRBJ2-3	NA	NA	TRBV2	CAISEFLSGGTSTDTQYF	TGTGCCATCAGTGAATTTCTTAGCGGCGGGACTAGCACAGATACGCAGTATTTT
TRBJ2-4	few	TRBD2	TRBV29-1	CSVEGGELAKNIQYF	TGCAGCGTTGAGGGGGGGGAACTAGCCAAAAACATTCAGTACTTC
TRBJ1-2	NA	NA	TRBV5-5	CASSRRDGTNYGYTF	TGTGCCAGCAGCCGCCGGGACGGAACTAACTATGGCTACACCTTC
TRBJ2-1	few	NA	TRBV10-2	CASRVLAVYNEQFF	TGCGCCAGCAGGGTCTTAGCGGTATACAATGAGCAGTTCTTC
TRBJ2-7	few	TRBD2	TRBV4-2	CASSPYNSGGLYEQYF	TGTGCCAGCAGCCCGTATAATAGCGGGGGTCTCTACGAGCAGTACTTC
TRBJ2-5	NA	NA	TRBV7-9	CASSLQLGLRNNEQYF	TGTGCCAGCAGCTTACAGTTAGGGCTTCGTAACAATGAGCAGTACTTC
TRBJ2-7	NA	TRBD1	TRBV27	CASSSSLGQDYEQYF	TGTGCCAGCAGTTCCAGCTTAGGACAGGACTACGAGCAGTACTTC
TRBJ2-1	NA	NA	TRBV20-1	CSARAVREGFF	TGCAGTGCTAGAGCAGTTAGAGAAGGGTTCTTC
TRBJ2-7	NA	TRBD2	TRBV4-2	CASSQEIAGDEQYF	TGTGCCAGCAGCCAAGAAATAGCGGGAGACGAGCAGTACTTC
TRBJ2-1	few	NA	TRBV12-3/TRBV12-4	CASTSRDAAYNEQFF	TGTGCCAGCACCTCACGGGACGCAGCCTACAATGAGCAGTTCTTC
TRBJ2-7	NA	TRBD1	TRBV5-1	CASSYRQGSYNEQYF	TGCGCCAGCAGCTATAGACAGGGCTCCTACAATGAGCAGTACTTC